Described below is a single T cell receptor (beta chain) sequence and its context. The record originates from a study of blood T cell repertoires in COVID-19. Overall study: COVID-19 samples from acute and convalescent phases originated in the United States, Italy and Spain. PBMCs, B-cell-depleted T cells, or T cells were the source of the cDNA or gDNA that made up the material.

Clones were read by immunoSEQ multiplex PCR, and TCRdb kept only the in-frame ones, dropping some. In the table there are 90,000 to 130,000 clones, about two thirds of which are singletons. The germline CDR1 and CDR2 sequences are GTSNPN and SVGIG (reference sequence). CDR3 size: 15 residues. V dropped 2 bases and J dropped 4 bases, with 14 bases sitting between them. This TCR was recovered from a woman in her thirties or forties with acute or convalescent COVID-19. Sequenced: peripheral blood. V is TRBV30 and J is TRBJ1-4; a weak D match, TRBD1 (5 bases). The CDR3: CAWSSTRGDNEKLFF. Here the CDR3 DNA reads TGTGCCTGGAGTTCCACGCGGGGGGATAATGAAAAACTGTTTTTT.